One sample yielded the 8 T cell receptor beta chains listed below, sequenced in a study of cytomegalovirus exposure and HLA in healthy donors. The PCR was carried out with 60 Vbeta primers and 13 Jbeta primers. Measured with immunoSEQ multiplex PCR; TCRdb has only the in-frame clones, and not every one. Of more than 95,000 clones listed, roughly 80% were seen once; the top ten hold roughly 5%. The sequencing sample was made of PBMCs. Receptor source: a man aged 45 to 65 in good health and CMV-seropositive.

This clone was seen a few times. CDR3 nucleotides: TGTGCCAGCAGCCCAGGGTGGACTGAAGCTTTCTTT. Its translation: CASSPGWTEAFF. The J gene is TRBJ1-1, the V gene TRBV11-2, with a weak D call TRBD1 (5 bases). CDR1 and CDR2 (germline): SGHAT, FQNNGV. This CDR3 is built from 12 residues. Trimming pared 5 bases from V and 5 bases from J, leaving 9 bases between.

This chain connects TRBV10-3 to TRBJ1-1; D perhaps matches TRBD1 (6 bases). The CDR3 runs 15 residues. Trimming left V 4 bases short and J 0 bases short, with 12 bases between. The germline gives CDR1 ENHRY, CDR2 SYGVKD. Here the CDR3 reads CAISVDRWLNTEAFF. The DNA of the CDR3 is TGTGCCATCAGTGTAGACAGGTGGTTGAACACTGAAGCTTTCTTT.

This clone was recorded once. V usage is TRBV4-2 and J usage is TRBJ2-2; 7 bases agree with TRBD1. The V segment lost 4 bases and the J segment 0 bases; nucleotides outside the gene matches: 2. The CDR3 sequence is 15 residues long. Germline V gives CDR1 LGHNA, CDR2 YNFKEQ. Here the CDR3 reads CASSRGQANTGELFF. CDR3 coding DNA: TGTGCCAGCAGCCGAGGACAGGCGAACACCGGGGAGCTGTTTTTT.

The genes are TRBV7-2 and TRBJ2-5, with unresolved D. There are 16 residues in the CDR3. In germline, CDR1 is SGHTA, CDR2 FQGNSA. V shed 3 bases and J shed 1 base, with 15 bases lying between them. The CDR3 loop is CASSFSPVAAQETQYF. The CDR3 coding sequence is TGTGCCAGCAGCTTCTCCCCGGTAGCTGCCCAAGAGACCCAGTACTTC.

The V call is TRBV7-9, the J call TRBJ1-4, with a possible D match to TRBD1 (5 bases). The CDR3 covers 14 residues. Trimming removed 5 bases at V and 3 bases at J, with 10 bases between. CDR1 and CDR2 (germline): SEHNR, FQNEAQ (reference sequence). CDR3 nucleotides: TGTGCCAGCAGCCTCCAGGGTCCTAATGAAAAACTGTTTTTT. Amino acid sequence: CASSLQGPNEKLFF.

This chain joins TRBV5-1 and TRBJ1-6; D is possibly TRBD1 (6 bases). CDR1 is SGHRS and CDR2 is YFSETQ in the germline V gene. This CDR3 is 17 amino acids long. V lost 2 bases and J lost 7, with 19 bases in between. The CDR3 DNA follows: TGCGCCAGCAGCTTATTTTCACAAGGGGGGGAGAATTCACCCCTCCACTTT. It yields the protein CASSLFSQGGENSPLHF.

The chain carries TRBV30 and TRBJ2-3, with a tentative D call TRBD1 (7 bases). This CDR3 contains 16 residues. Germline V CDR1 and CDR2: GTSNPN, SVGIG (reference sequence). V was clipped by 5 bases and J by 0 bases, with 18 bases between them. The CDR3 DNA sequence: TGTGCCTGGGGAGGGGGACAGACCTATAGCACAGATACGCAGTATTTT. Protein product: CAWGGGQTYSTDTQYF.

This clone was observed a handful of times. The rearrangement links TRBV4-3 to TRBJ2-2, with D perhaps matching TRBD2 (5 bases). This CDR3 is 16 amino acids long. The ends were cut back, 0 bases at V and 4 bases at J, with 12 bases in the middle. Germline V gives CDR1 LGHNA, CDR2 YSLEER. CDR3 sequence: CASSQDRGIGTGELFF. In DNA, the CDR3 is TGCGCCAGCAGCCAAGATCGAGGGATAGGCACCGGGGAGCTGTTTTTT.